This TCR beta chain derives from a study of T cell clonality in common variable immunodeficiency. Details on this clone: The antigen is unknown.

The method was immunoSEQ multiplex PCR; TCRdb's version includes in-frame clones alone and lacks a portion of them. The sample shows around 24,000 clones, no singletons; the ten largest hold 4%. Study-wide results and caveats: Common variable immunodeficiency TCR beta sequences reportedly had fewer deletions and N-nucleotide insertions. TCRbeta clonality was increased in CVID versus healthy controls.

This receptor was obtained from a human donor with common variable immunodeficiency. Input material: peripheral blood mononuclear cells.

The CDR3 DNA, read in part, is TGTGCCAGTAGTGAAACGCTGCAGGGGTGGGACACAGATACG. It is translated as CASSETLQGWDTDT. The full CDR3 protein reads CASSETLQGWDTDTQYF. The rearrangement joins TRBV19 to TRBJ2-3; possibly TRBD1 for D (6 bases). The read gets to within 3 residues of the CDR3 end, and the germline J gene fills in the rest. Germline values: CDR1 LNHDA, CDR2 SQIVND (reference sequence). The CDR3 runs to 17 residues. The V gene lost 5 bases and the J gene lost 2 bases, with 20 bases spanning the gap.